The rows below give T cell receptor beta chains drawn from one sample of a study of radiation and T cells in renal cell carcinoma. Here immunoSEQ multiplex PCR was the method, and the copy in TCRdb shows in-frame clones only, minus some. The sample includes 120,000 to 150,000 clones, about 86% of them seen just once. The sequencing used blood, collected from a patient whose treatment included radiotherapy and nephrectomy. These TCRs come from a woman in her forties or fifties with renal cell carcinoma. CDR3s include the opening cysteine and the closing phenylalanine or tryptophan. The order of the fields is V gene, CDR3 protein.

v_gene: TRBV11-3; CDR3aa: CASSRGQELDEQYF
v_gene: TRBV2; CDR3aa: CASSDGQGGETQYF
v_gene: TRBV7-8; CDR3aa: CASSPTGTAFTDTQYF
v_gene: TRBV5-1; CDR3aa: CASSLEGTASYEQYF
v_gene: TRBV5-8; CDR3aa: CASSFLRTRNQPQHF
v_gene: TRBV14; CDR3aa: CASSQSRTGPQHF
v_gene: TRBV9; CDR3aa: CASSVDTHTGELFF
v_gene: TRBV19; CDR3aa: CASSQRGPYEQYF
v_gene: TRBV14; CDR3aa: CASSPQAGRTEAFF
v_gene: TRBV7-3; CDR3aa: CASSLLGPDYENTGELFF
v_gene: TRBV21-1; CDR3aa: CASSKVDLPGQNTEAFF
v_gene: TRBV7-2; CDR3aa: CASSEDRGPDTQYF
v_gene: TRBV6-1; CDR3aa: CASSESTGVNEKLFF
v_gene: TRBV18; CDR3aa: CASSAEAVGNQPQHF
v_gene: TRBV11-2; CDR3aa: CASSLEAKTQYF
v_gene: TRBV6-1; CDR3aa: CASIKEGGTGELFF
v_gene: TRBV5-4; CDR3aa: CASRSGPEGTQYF
v_gene: TRBV6-1; CDR3aa: CASSVRVNTEAFF
v_gene: TRBV19; CDR3aa: CASRGTGSFYGYTF
v_gene: TRBV5-1; CDR3aa: CASSLGQGGDSGNQPQHF
v_gene: TRBV4-3; CDR3aa: CASSQSPADTQYF
v_gene: TRBV5-5; CDR3aa: CASSLTGTTDTQYF
v_gene: TRBV27; CDR3aa: CASSLGRASTDTQYF
v_gene: TRBV9; CDR3aa: CASSVALAEETQYF
v_gene: TRBV7-9; CDR3aa: CASSLSSEVRETQYF
v_gene: TRBV19; CDR3aa: CASSMNQGWYGYTF
v_gene: TRBV19; CDR3aa: CASIGDRVSADYGYTF
v_gene: TRBV7-2; CDR3aa: CASSLAGGSTGYEQYF
v_gene: TRBV13; CDR3aa: CASSLGLAEPYEQYF
v_gene: TRBV5-1; CDR3aa: CASSLELNTYEAFF
v_gene: TRBV6-5; CDR3aa: CASRLMEGINTEAFF
v_gene: TRBV9; CDR3aa: CASSVDPTGGEQYF
v_gene: TRBV4-3; CDR3aa: CASSQAWGQVGGAFF
v_gene: TRBV9; CDR3aa: CASSVGQIANTGELFF
v_gene: TRBV4-2; CDR3aa: CASSQGGRGTEAFF
v_gene: TRBV7-8; CDR3aa: CASSLGPGAGMNEQFF
v_gene: TRBV5-4; CDR3aa: CASSLDPGTNTGELFF
v_gene: TRBV28; CDR3aa: CASSLAGATEAFF
v_gene: TRBV25-1; CDR3aa: CASRDHEQYF
v_gene: TRBV28; CDR3aa: CASSPTGGGNQPQHF
v_gene: TRBV4-2; CDR3aa: CASSQFRGYNQPQHF
v_gene: TRBV10-3; CDR3aa: CAISVNVARTAYEQYF
v_gene: TRBV4-1; CDR3aa: CASSRDRGIYYGYTF
v_gene: TRBV5-6; CDR3aa: CASSSPPSGANVLTF
v_gene: TRBV5-4; CDR3aa: CASSLGLAGAGNEQYF
v_gene: TRBV11-3; CDR3aa: CASSSLGGPGGELFF
v_gene: TRBV28; CDR3aa: CASSFPGVTDTQYF
v_gene: TRBV28; CDR3aa: CASGPWGGNQPQHF
v_gene: TRBV27; CDR3aa: CASSLGTGPYQPQHF
v_gene: TRBV5-5; CDR3aa: CASSRATRTSGGDEQFF
v_gene: TRBV5-4; CDR3aa: CASSLDQRAYQETQYF
v_gene: TRBV30; CDR3aa: CAWSWAGAGGSPLHF
v_gene: TRBV7-8; CDR3aa: CASSLGGAYRGETQYF
v_gene: TRBV11-2; CDR3aa: CASSSAPRGETQYF
v_gene: TRBV5-1; CDR3aa: CASRTGQGQNSPLHF